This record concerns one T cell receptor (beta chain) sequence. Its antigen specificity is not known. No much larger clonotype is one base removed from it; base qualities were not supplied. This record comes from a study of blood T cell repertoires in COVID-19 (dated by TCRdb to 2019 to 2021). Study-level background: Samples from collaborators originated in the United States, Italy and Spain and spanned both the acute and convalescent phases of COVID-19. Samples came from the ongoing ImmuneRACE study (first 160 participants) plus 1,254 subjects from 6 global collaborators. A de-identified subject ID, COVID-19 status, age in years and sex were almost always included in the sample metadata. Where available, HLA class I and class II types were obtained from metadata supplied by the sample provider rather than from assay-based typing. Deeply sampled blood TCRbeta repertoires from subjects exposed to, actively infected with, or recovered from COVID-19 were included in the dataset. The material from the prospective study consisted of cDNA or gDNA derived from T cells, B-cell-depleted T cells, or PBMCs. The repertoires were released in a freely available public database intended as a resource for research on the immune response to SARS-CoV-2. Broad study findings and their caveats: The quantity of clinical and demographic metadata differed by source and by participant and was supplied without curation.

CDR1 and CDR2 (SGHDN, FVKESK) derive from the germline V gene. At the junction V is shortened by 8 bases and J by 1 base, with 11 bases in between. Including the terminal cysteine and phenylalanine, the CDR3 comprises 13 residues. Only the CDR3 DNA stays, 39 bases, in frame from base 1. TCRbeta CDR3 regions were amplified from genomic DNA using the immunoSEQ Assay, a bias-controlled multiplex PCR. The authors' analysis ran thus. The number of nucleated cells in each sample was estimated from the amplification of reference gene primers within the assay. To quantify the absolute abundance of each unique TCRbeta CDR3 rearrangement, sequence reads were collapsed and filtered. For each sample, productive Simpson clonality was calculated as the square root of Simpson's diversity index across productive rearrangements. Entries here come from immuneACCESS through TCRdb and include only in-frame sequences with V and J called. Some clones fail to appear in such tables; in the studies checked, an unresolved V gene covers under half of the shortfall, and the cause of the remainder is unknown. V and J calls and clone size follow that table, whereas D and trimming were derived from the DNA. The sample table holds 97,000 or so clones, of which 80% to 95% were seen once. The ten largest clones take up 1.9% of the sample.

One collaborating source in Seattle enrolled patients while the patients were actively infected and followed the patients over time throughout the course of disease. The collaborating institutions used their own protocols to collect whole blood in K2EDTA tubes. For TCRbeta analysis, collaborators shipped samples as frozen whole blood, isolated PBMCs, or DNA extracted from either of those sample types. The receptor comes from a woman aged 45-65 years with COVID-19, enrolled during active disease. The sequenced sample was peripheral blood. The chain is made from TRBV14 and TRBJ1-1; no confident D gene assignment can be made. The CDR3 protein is CASAGVGNTEAFF. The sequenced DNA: TGTGCCAGCGCCGGGGTAGGGAACACTGAAGCTTTCTTT. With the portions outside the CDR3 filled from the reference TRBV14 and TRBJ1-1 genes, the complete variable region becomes EAGVTQFPSHSVIEKGQTVTLRCDPISGHDNLYWYRRVMGKEIKFLLHFVKESKQDESGMPNNRFLAERTGGTYSTLKVQPAELEDSGVYFCASAGVGNTEAFFGQGTRLTVV.